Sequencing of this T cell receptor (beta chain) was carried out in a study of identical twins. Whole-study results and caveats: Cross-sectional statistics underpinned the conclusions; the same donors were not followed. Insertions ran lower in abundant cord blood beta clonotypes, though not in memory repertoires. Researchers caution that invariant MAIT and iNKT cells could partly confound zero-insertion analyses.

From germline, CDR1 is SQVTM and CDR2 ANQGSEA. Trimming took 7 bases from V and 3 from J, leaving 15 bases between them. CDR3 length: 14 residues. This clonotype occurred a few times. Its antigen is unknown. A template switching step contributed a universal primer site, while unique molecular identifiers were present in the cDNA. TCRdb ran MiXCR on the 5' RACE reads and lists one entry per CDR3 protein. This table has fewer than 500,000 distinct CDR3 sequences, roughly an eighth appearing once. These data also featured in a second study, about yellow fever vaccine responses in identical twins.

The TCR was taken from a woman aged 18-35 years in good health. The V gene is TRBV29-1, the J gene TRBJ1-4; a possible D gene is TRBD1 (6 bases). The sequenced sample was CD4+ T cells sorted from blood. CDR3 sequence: CSAGIQGANEKLFF. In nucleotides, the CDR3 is TGCAGCGCCGGAATACAGGGAGCTAATGAAAAACTGTTTTTT.